Below, 14 T cell receptor beta chains from the same sample are listed, as sequenced in a study of CD8+ T cells in alopecia areata. RNA was extracted and reverse transcribed into cDNA as the sequencing template. Measured with immunoSEQ multiplex PCR; TCRdb has only the in-frame clones, and not every one. The top ten hold 1% to 1.5% of the sample, which has 80,000 to 100,000 clones, 41% seen once. Sequencing was carried out using CD4+ T cells sorted from blood. The receptors derive from a human donor with alopecia areata.

The J gene is TRBJ2-1, the V gene TRBV7-2; TRBD1 matches 7 bases. The junction had 4 bases not matched to a gene; V was cut back by 5 bases and J by 3 bases. CDR1 and CDR2 from the germline V gene are SGHTA and FQGNSA. There are 14 residues in the CDR3. CDR3 coding DNA: TGTGCCAGCAGCCCGGGACAGCACTACAATGAGCAGTTCTTC. Translation gives CASSPGQHYNEQFF.

About this clone itself: At one end, the junction sequence differs from germline, possibly due to a read error. This chain connects TRBV20-1 to TRBJ2-1; D may be TRBD2 (5 bases). The CDR3 is 11 residues long. The germline V gene has CDR1 DFQATT and CDR2 SNEGSKA (reference sequence). CDR3 in amino acids: CSASDYHEQFF. The CDR3 DNA reads TGCAGTGCTAGTGACTACCATGAGCAGTTCTTC.

This clone was counted between two and nine times. The chain carries TRBV6-6 and TRBJ2-3, with D unresolved. Trimming took off 7 bases at V and 1 base at J, with 6 bases between the two ends. Germline V gives CDR1 MNHNY, CDR2 SVGAGI (reference sequence). The CDR3 runs 12 residues. The CDR3 DNA follows: TGTGCCAGCACCACGCGCACAGATACGCAGTATTTT. It is translated as CASTTRTDTQYF.

The V gene is TRBV6-1, the J gene TRBJ2-7; 10 bases agree with TRBD1. This CDR3 comprises 14 residues. Germline trimming cut 4 bases from V and 6 bases from J; bases unmatched to any gene: 6. Germline CDR1 MNHNS, CDR2 SASEGT. CDR3 protein: CASSGRTGGGEQYF. In nucleotides, the CDR3 is TGTGCCAGCAGTGGACGGACAGGGGGAGGCGAGCAGTACTTC.

This chain connects TRBV7-6 to TRBJ2-5, with TRBD1 identical over 8 bases. The V and J ends lost 1 base and 3 bases, in that order; junction bases with no gene match: 10. The CDR3 spans 17 residues. Germline V lookup: CDR1 SGHVS, CDR2 FNYEAQ. CDR3 region: CASSLVQGAGGEETQYF. CDR3 DNA sequence: TGTGCCAGCAGCTTAGTTCAGGGGGCGGGCGGCGAAGAGACCCAGTACTTC. Filled out from reference TRBV7-6 and TRBJ2-5, the complete variable domain reads GAGVSQSPRYKVTKRGQDVALRCDPISGHVSLYWYRQALGQGPEFLTYFNYEAQQDKSGLPNDRFSAERPEGSISTLTIQRTEQRDSAMYRCASSLVQGAGGEETQYFGPGTRLLVL.

Only a few counts were recorded for this clone. This chain links TRBV7-2 with TRBJ2-7; D call uncertain. V was cut by 0 bases and J by 3 bases, with 6 bases left in between. CDR1 is SGHTA, CDR2 FQGNSA, per germline. The CDR3 extends over 13 amino acids. The CDR3, as DNA: TGTGCCAGCAGCTTAGCCGCCCACTACGAGCAGTACTTC. Amino acid sequence: CASSLAAHYEQYF.

CDR3 DNA: TGTGCCAGCAGTTTAGTTCCAGGGGTAACAAAGGGTGAGCAGTTCTTC. This gives the protein CASSLVPGVTKGEQFF. The chain is built from TRBV28 and TRBJ2-1; TRBD1 might be the D (6 bases). The CDR3 consists of 16 residues. Germline V lookup: CDR1 MDHEN, CDR2 SYDVKM. Between the trimmed V and J ends, which lost 2 bases and 9 bases, there was a span of 20 bases.

The chain recombines TRBV29-1 with TRBJ2-3, with 11 bases identical to TRBD2. V trimming: 6 bases; J trimming: 1 base; junction bases outside the gene matches: 6. This CDR3 spans 15 amino acids. The germline CDR1 and CDR2 sequences are SQVTM and ANQGSEA. The CDR3: CSVALGLAGTDTQYF. The CDR3 nucleotides read TGCAGCGTAGCCCTGGGACTAGCGGGCACAGATACGCAGTATTTT.

This clone has only a few counts. The gene calls are TRBV29-1 and TRBJ2-1; possibly TRBD1 for D (5 bases). Germline loops: CDR1 SQVTM, CDR2 ANQGSEA. The CDR3 loop spans 12 amino acids. V was pared by 6 bases and J by 6 bases, with 12 bases between. This chain's CDR3 is CSVGQRGNEQFF. CDR3 nucleotide sequence: TGCAGCGTGGGGCAGAGAGGCAATGAGCAGTTCTTC.

The genes are TRBV9 and TRBJ2-3, with unresolved D. The length of the CDR3 is 14 residues. Germline V gene sequence: CDR1 SGDLS, CDR2 YYNGEE. The V and J ends lost 5 bases and 2 bases respectively, with 12 bases between them. CDR3 sequence reads: CASRPYPYTDTQYF. The CDR3 region has the DNA TGTGCCAGCAGGCCTTACCCATACACAGATACGCAGTATTTT.

This clone was detected a few times. V gene TRBV19 combines with J gene TRBJ2-1; 8 bases line up with TRBD1. Germline V CDR1 and CDR2: LNHDA, SQIVND (reference sequence). The CDR3 runs 15 residues. Germline trimming cut 7 bases from V and 6 bases from J; bases unmatched to any gene: 11. CDR3: CASKPPGTGSNEQFF. CDR3 in DNA: TGTGCCAGTAAGCCCCCCGGGACAGGTAGCAATGAGCAGTTCTTC.

The gene calls are TRBV15 and TRBJ2-7; TRBD2 matches 13 bases. In germline, CDR1 is LNHNV, CDR2 YYDKDF (reference sequence). V shed 3 bases and J 3 bases; nucleotides not matched to a gene: 8. This CDR3 region has 17 residues. The CDR3 DNA follows: TGTGCCACCAGCAGGGGGGCTGGACTAGCGGGAGTCTACGAGCAGTACTTC. It translates to CATSRGAGLAGVYEQYF.

This clone was recorded a few times. The chain couples TRBV4-2 to TRBJ2-2; 8 bases line up with TRBD2. Germline V gives CDR1 LGHNA, CDR2 YNFKEQ. V shed 0 bases and J 0 bases; nucleotides not matched to a gene: 6. The CDR3 length is 18 residues. This CDR3 reads CASSQDSAGEANTGELFF. The CDR3 region has the DNA TGTGCCAGCAGCCAAGATTCAGCGGGGGAAGCGAACACCGGGGAGCTGTTTTTT.

The CDR3 sequence is CSVEASGSAGYEQYF. In nucleotides, the CDR3 is TGCAGCGTTGAAGCTAGCGGGAGTGCGGGCTACGAGCAGTACTTC. V and J are TRBV29-1 and TRBJ2-7, with TRBD2 matching over 10 bases. Germline V gene data show CDR1 as SQVTM and CDR2 as ANQGSEA. With V trimmed by 1 base and J by 3 bases, 6 bases remained unmatched. The CDR3 consists of 15 residues.